These 10 T cell receptor beta chains came from one sample sequenced in a study of blood T cells in healthy people across ages. PCR was performed a second time for about 6 to 12 cycles using a sample-barcoded 5' primer and a J-beta primer mix. TCRdb passed the 5' RACE reads through MiXCR, listing each CDR3 protein once. The sample holds about a million distinct CDR3 sequences, 45% to 60% seen once. Sequenced input: blood. The receptors derive from an older woman in good health.

This chain connects TRBV27 to TRBJ1-2; perhaps TRBD1 as D (6 bases). Germline lookup yields CDR1 MNHEY and CDR2 SMNVEV (reference sequence). The V and J ends lost 2 bases and 10 bases respectively, with 20 bases between them. This CDR3 is 15 amino acids long. The chain's CDR3 is CASSLVREGRGDYTF. For the CDR3, the DNA is TGTGCCAGCAGTTTAGTCCGAGAGGGCAGGGGAGACTACACCTTC.

The rearrangement uses TRBV20-1 and TRBJ2-1; D not certain. Gene TRBJ2-7 matches the end of the DNA better, so the J call may be wrong. Germline V gives CDR1 DFQATT, CDR2 SNEGSKA (reference sequence). The CDR3 runs to 14 residues. The CDR3 sequence is CSARSVGSVNEQYF. The CDR3 DNA reads TGCAGTGCTAGAAGCGTGGGGTCCGTCAACGAGCAGTACTTC.

The chain links TRBV5-1 to TRBJ2-1; tentatively, D is TRBD1 or TRBD2 (5 bases each). Looked up from germline, CDR1 is SGHRS and CDR2 is YFSETQ. V was pared by 8 bases and J by 0 bases, with 12 bases between. The CDR3 extends over 14 amino acids. The DNA for the CDR3 is TGCGCCAGTAGAAGGGACGGCTCCTACAATGAGCAGTTCTTC. Its translation is CASRRDGSYNEQFF. Drawing the rest from reference TRBV5-1 and TRBJ2-1, the complete variable domain is KAGVTQTPRYLIKTRGQQVTLSCSPISGHRSVSWYQQTPGQGLQFLFEYFSETQRNKGNFPGRFSGRQFSNSRSEMNVSTLELGDSALYLCASRRDGSYNEQFFGPGTRLTVL.

The chain couples TRBV5-1 to TRBJ2-7, with 11 bases matching TRBD2. The CDR3 extends over 17 amino acids. Germline-derived CDR1 and CDR2 are SGHRS and YFSETQ. V was clipped by 7 bases and J by 0 bases; unmatched bases: 12. The CDR3 DNA follows: TGCGCCAGCGAACCCGGGACTAGCGGCACCATCTCCTACGAGCAGTACTTC. Encoded protein: CASEPGTSGTISYEQYF.

This clonotype was seen more than once but under ten times. For the CDR3, the DNA is TGCAGCGAGAGTACCGGGACTCTAAGCACAGATACGCAGTATTTT. It yields the protein CSESTGTLSTDTQYF. This chain connects TRBV29-1 to TRBJ2-3; perhaps TRBD2 as D (6 bases). This CDR3 is built from 15 residues. Germline V gives CDR1 SQVTM, CDR2 ANQGSEA. V was trimmed by 7 bases and J by 0 bases, leaving 17 bases between them.

This chain joins TRBV5-1 and TRBJ2-1; D unclear. The CDR3 is 13 amino acids. The V gene lost 2 bases and the J gene lost 6 bases, with 9 bases spanning the gap. CDR1 is SGHRS, CDR2 YFSETQ, per germline. The DNA for the CDR3 is TGCGCCAGCAGCTTAACCAGTTTCAATGAGCAGTTCTTC. This gives the protein CASSLTSFNEQFF. The variable domain in full, completed from reference TRBV5-1 and TRBJ2-1, reads KAGVTQTPRYLIKTRGQQVTLSCSPISGHRSVSWYQQTPGQGLQFLFEYFSETQRNKGNFPGRFSGRQFSNSRSEMNVSTLELGDSALYLCASSLTSFNEQFFGPGTRLTVL.

The chain combines TRBV4-1 with TRBJ2-7; D remains unclear. V shed 1 base and J shed 2 bases, with 9 bases lying between them. The germline V gene encodes CDR1 MGHRA and CDR2 YSYEKL. There are 14 residues in the CDR3. Here the CDR3 reads CASSQGIGPYEQYF. CDR3 in DNA: TGCGCCAGCAGCCAAGGGATAGGCCCCTACGAGCAGTACTTC.

This clonotype has a handful of counts. The chain links TRBV5-5 to TRBJ2-4; 7 bases are a match to TRBD2. With V trimmed by 1 base and J by 3 bases, 4 bases remained unmatched. The CDR3 sequence is 15 residues long. Germline loops: CDR1 SGHKS, CDR2 YYEKEE (reference sequence). For the CDR3, the DNA is TGTGCCAGCAGCTTGTTCGCGGGAGTCAAAAACATTCAGTACTTC. Protein sequence: CASSLFAGVKNIQYF.

The chain has TRBV10-3 and TRBJ2-5; no clear D gene. V shed 6 bases and J shed 0 bases, with 14 bases lying between them. Germline V lookup: CDR1 ENHRY, CDR2 SYGVKD. CDR3 size: 15 residues. The CDR3 spells CAISSGSRYQETQYF. The CDR3 DNA reads TGTGCCATCAGCTCTGGCAGCCGATACCAAGAGACCCAGTACTTC.

The gene calls are TRBV5-1 and TRBJ2-1, with 11 bases matching TRBD1. CDR1 is SGHRS and CDR2 is YFSETQ in the germline V gene. This CDR3 comprises 16 residues. J was trimmed by 2 bases and V by 2 bases; bases with no gene match: 3. For the CDR3, the DNA is TGCGCCAGCAGCTTACGGACAGGGGGCGCCTACAATGAGCAGTTCTTC. Protein sequence: CASSLRTGGAYNEQFF.